This T cell receptor beta chain was sequenced during a study of control samples from healthy donors and cancer patients. There are 15 residues in the CDR3. V lost 2 bases to trimming and J lost 9 bases, with 17 bases between them. Germline lookup yields CDR1 MNHEY and CDR2 SVGEGT. TCRdb's table, derived via immunoSEQ multiplex PCR, lists solely in-frame clones and lacks some. The table includes tens of thousands of clones, 80% to 95% detected once. Sample: PBMCs. The chain couples TRBV6-2 or TRBV6-3 to TRBJ2-1; TRBD1 is a possible D gene (5 bases). The clonotype comes from a man aged 25 to 40 with colorectal cancer. The CDR3 nucleotides are TGTGCCAGCAGTTACGGTGGTCAGGGTGGTGGTGAGCAGTTCTTC. Translated, it gives CASSYGGQGGGEQFF.